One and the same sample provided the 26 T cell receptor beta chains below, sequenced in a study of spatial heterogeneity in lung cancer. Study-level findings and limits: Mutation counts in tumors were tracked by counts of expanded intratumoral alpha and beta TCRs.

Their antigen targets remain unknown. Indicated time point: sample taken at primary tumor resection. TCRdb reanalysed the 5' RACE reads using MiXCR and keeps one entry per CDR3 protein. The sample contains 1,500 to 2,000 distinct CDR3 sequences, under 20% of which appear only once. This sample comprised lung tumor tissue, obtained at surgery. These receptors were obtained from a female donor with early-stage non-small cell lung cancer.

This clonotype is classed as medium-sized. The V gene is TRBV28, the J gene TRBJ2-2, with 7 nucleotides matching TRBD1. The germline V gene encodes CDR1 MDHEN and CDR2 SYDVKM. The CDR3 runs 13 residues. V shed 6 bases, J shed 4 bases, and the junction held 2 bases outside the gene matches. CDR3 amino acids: CASSHRGTGELFF. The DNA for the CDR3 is TGTGCCAGCAGCCACAGGGGCACCGGGGAGCTGTTTTTT.

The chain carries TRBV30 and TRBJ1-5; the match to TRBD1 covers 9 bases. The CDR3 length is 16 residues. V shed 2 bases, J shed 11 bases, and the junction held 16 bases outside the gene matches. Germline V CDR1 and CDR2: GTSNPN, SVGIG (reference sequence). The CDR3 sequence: CAWSHPGTGGQMTQHF. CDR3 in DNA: TGTGCCTGGAGTCACCCCGGAACAGGGGGCCAGATGACCCAGCATTTT.

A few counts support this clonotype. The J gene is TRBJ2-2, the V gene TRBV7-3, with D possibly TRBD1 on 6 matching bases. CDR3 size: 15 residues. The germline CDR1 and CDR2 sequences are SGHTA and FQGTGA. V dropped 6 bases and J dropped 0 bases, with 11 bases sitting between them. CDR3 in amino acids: CASRYDRTNTGELFF. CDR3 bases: TGTGCCAGCAGATACGACAGGACGAACACCGGGGAGCTGTTTTTT.

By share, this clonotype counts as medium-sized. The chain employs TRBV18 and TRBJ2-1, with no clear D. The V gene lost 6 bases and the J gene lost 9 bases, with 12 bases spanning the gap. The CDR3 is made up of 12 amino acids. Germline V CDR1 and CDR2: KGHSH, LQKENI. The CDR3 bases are TGTGCCAGCTCGTCGGCAGTTGTTGAGCAGTTCTTC. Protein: CASSSAVVEQFF. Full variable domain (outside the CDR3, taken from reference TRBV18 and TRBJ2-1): NAGVMQNPRHLVRRRGQEARLRCSPMKGHSHVYWYRQLPEEGLKFMVYLQKENIIDESGMPKERFSAEFPKEGPSILRIQQVVRGDSAAYFCASSSAVVEQFFGPGTRLTVL.

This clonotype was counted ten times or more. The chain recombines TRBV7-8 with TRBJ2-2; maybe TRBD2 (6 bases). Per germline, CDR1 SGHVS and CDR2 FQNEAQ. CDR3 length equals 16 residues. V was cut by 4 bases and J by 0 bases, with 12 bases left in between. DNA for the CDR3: TGTGCCAGCAGCTCGGAGGGTCAAACGAACACCGGGGAGCTGTTTTTT. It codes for CASSSEGQTNTGELFF.

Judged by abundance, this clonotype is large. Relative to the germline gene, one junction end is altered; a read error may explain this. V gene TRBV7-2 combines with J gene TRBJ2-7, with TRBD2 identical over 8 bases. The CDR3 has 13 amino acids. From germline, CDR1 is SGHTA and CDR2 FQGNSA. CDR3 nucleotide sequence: TGTGCCAGCAGCTTAGTAGCGGGGCGCGAAGGTCGCTTC. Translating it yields CASSLVAGREGRF.

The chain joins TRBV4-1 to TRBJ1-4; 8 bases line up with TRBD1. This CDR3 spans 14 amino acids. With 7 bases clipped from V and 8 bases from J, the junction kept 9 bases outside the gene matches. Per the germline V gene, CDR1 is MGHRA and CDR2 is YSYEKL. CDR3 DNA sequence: TGCGCCAGCAAAACCGACAGGGGAGGGGAAAAACTGTTTTTT. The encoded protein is CASKTDRGGEKLFF.

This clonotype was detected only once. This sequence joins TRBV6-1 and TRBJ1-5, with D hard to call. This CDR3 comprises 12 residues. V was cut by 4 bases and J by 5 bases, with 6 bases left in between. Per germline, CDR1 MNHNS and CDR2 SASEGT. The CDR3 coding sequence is TGTGCCAGCAGTGCTGGGTATCAGCCCCAGCATTTT. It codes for CASSAGYQPQHF.

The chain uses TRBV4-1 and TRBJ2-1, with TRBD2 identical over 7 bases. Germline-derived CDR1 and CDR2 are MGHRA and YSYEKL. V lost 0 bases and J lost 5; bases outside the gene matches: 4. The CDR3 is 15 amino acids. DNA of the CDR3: TGCGCCAGCAGCCAAGACGGAGGGACTAACAATGAGCAGTTCTTC. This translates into CASSQDGGTNNEQFF.

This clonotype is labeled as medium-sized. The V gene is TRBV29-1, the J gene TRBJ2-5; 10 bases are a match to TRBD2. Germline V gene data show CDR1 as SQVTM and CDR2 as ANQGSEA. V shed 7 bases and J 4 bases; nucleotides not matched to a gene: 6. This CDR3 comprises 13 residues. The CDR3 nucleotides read TGCAGCGCCACTAGGACTAGCGGAGAGACCCAGTACTTC. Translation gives CSATRTSGETQYF.

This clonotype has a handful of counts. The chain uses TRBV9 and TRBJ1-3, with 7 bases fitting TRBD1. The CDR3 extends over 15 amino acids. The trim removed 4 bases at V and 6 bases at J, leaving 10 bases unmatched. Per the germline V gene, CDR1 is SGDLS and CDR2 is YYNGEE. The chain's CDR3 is CASSPTRQGPNTIYF. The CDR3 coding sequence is TGTGCCAGCAGCCCGACCCGACAGGGTCCAAACACCATATATTTT.

The CDR3 here is CAWRPYGQFYEQYF. The DNA of the CDR3 is TGTGCCTGGCGCCCTTATGGACAGTTTTACGAGCAGTACTTC. The chain combines TRBV30 with TRBJ2-7; D is perhaps TRBD1 (6 bases). The V gene lost 5 bases and the J gene lost 4 bases, with 18 bases spanning the gap. CDR3 length: 14 residues. CDR1 GTSNPN and CDR2 SVGIG come from the germline V gene (reference sequence).

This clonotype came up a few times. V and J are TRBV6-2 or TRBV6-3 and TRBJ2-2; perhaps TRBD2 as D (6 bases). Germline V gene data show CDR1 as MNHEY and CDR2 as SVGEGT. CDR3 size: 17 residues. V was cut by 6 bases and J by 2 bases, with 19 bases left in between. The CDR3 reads CASRPLRTSTNTGELFF. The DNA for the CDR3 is TGTGCCAGCAGACCCCTGAGAACTAGCACTAACACCGGGGAGCTGTTTTTT.

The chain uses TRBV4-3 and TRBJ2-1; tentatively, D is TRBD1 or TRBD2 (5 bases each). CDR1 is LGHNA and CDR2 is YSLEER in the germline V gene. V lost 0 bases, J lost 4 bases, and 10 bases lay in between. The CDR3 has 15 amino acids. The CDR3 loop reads CASSQEDEGYNEQFF. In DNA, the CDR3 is TGCGCCAGCAGCCAAGAAGACGAGGGGTACAATGAGCAGTTCTTC.

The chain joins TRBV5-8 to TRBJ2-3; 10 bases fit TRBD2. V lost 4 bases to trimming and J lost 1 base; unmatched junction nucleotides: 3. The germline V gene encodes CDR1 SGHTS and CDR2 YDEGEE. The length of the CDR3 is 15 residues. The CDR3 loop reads CASSPGTSGTDTQYF. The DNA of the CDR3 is TGTGCCAGCAGCCCAGGGACTAGCGGCACAGATACGCAGTATTTT.

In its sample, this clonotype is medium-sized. CDR3 nucleotide sequence: TGCGCCAGCAGTCCGACTAGCGGGGCCTCCTACGAGCAGTACTTC. Translation gives CASSPTSGASYEQYF. The chain has TRBV10-2 and TRBJ2-7; 11 bases fit TRBD2. Germline V gives CDR1 WSHSY, CDR2 SAAADI. CDR3 length: 15 residues. With V trimmed by 5 bases and J by 0 bases, 3 bases remained unmatched.

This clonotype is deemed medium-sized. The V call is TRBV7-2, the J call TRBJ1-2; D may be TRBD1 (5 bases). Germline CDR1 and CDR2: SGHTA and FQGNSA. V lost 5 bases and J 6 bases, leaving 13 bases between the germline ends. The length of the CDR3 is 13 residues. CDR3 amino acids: CASSPRQTHGYTF. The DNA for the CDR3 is TGTGCCAGCAGCCCTAGACAGACGCATGGCTACACCTTC.

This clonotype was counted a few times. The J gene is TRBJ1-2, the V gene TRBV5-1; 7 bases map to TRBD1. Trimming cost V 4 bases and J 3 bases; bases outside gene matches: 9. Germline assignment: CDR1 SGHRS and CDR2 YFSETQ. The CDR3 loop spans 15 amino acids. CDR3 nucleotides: TGCGCCAGCAGCCTCGCCCCCGGGACAGACTATGGCTACACCTTC. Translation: CASSLAPGTDYGYTF.

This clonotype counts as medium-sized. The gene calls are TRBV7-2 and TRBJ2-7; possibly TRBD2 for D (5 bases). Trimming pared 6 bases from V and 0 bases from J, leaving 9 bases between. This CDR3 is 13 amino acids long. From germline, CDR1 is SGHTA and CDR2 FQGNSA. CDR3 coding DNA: TGTGCCAGCAGACCCGCGGGCTCCTACGAGCAGTACTTC. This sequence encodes CASRPAGSYEQYF.

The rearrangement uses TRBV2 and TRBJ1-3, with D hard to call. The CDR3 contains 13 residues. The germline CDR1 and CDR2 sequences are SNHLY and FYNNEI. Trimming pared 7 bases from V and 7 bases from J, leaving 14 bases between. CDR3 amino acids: CASTEIARNTIYF. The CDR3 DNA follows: TGTGCCAGCACCGAAATAGCCAGGAACACCATATATTTT.

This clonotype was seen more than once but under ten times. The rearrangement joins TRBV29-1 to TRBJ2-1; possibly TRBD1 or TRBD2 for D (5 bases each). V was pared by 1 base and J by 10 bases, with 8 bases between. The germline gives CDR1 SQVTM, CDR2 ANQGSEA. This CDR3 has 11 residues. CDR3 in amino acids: CSVEGRDEQFF. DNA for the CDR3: TGCAGCGTTGAAGGACGGGACGAGCAGTTCTTC.

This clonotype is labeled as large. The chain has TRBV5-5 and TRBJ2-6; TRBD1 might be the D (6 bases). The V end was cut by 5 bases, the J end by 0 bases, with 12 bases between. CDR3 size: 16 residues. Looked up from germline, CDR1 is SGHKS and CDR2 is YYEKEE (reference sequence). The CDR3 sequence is CASRGGGLSGANVLTF. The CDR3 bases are TGTGCCAGCAGAGGGGGTGGCCTCTCTGGGGCCAACGTCCTGACTTTC.

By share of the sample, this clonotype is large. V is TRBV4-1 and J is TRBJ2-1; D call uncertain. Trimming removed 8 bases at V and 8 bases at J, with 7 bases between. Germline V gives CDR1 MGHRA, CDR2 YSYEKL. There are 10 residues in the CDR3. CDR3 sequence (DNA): TGCGCCAGCCCAGGCGATGAGCAGTTCTTC. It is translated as CASPGDEQFF.

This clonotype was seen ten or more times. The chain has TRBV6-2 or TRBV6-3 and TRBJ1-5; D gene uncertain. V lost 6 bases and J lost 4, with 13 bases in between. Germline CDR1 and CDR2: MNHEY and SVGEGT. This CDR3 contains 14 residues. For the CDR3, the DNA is TGTGCCAGCAGCCCTGACGGACGAAATCAGCCCCAGCATTTT. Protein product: CASSPDGRNQPQHF.

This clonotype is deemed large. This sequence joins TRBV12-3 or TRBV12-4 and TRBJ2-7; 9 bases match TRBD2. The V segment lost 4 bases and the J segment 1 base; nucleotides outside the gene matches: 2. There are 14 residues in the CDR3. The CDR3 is CASSYSGSSYEQYF. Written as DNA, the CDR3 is TGTGCCAGCAGTTATAGCGGGAGTTCCTACGAGCAGTACTTC.

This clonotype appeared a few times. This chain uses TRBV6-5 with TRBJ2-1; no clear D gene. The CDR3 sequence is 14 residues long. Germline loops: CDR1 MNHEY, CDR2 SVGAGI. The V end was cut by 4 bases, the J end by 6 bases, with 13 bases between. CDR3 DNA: TGTGCCAGCAGTTCTTGGGAACCGAGCAATGAGCAGTTCTTC. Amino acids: CASSSWEPSNEQFF.